This is a list of T cell receptor beta chains from one sample in a study of identical twins. TCRdb processed the 5' RACE reads anew with MiXCR; each CDR3 protein has one entry. The profile shows approximately 1.8 million distinct CDR3 sequences, about 32% of them singletons. Material: cord blood. Receptors originate from a newborn girl in good health. CDR3s include the opening cysteine and the closing phenylalanine or tryptophan. The D gene is left open where the match is weak. Some rows have no size entry. The others give once, few or many, or a class for an expanded clone.

J gene,V gene,D gene,clone size,CDR3 DNA,CDR3 protein
TRBJ2-7,TRBV10-3,TRBD2,many,TGTGCCATCAGTGAAATTCGGGCGGGACTAGCGGGAGCGGATTACGAGCAGTACTTC,CAISEIRAGLAGADYEQYF
TRBJ1-1,TRBV16,.,.,TGTGCCAGCAGCCAATTCCCGAGACTAAGGGAAGGGGGTTCAATGAACACTGAAGCTTTCTTT,CASSQFPRLREGGSMNTEAFF
TRBJ2-3,TRBV4-2,.,few,TGTGCCAGCAGCCAAGATCGAGTATCCACAGATACGCAGTATTTT,CASSQDRVSTDTQYF
TRBJ2-3,TRBV12-3/TRBV12-4,TRBD2,.,TGTGCCAGCAGTTTAGCAATTATTAGCGGGGGGGCAGATACGCAGTATTTT,CASSLAIISGGADTQYF
TRBJ2-4,TRBV28,.,.,TGTGCCAGCAGAGGGTCGGGGGAAAACATTCAGTACTTC,CASRGSGENIQYF
TRBJ2-3,TRBV5-1,TRBD2,many,TGCGCCAGCAGCCGACTAGCGGGGGGGGATACGCAGTATTTT,CASSRLAGGDTQYF
TRBJ1-4,TRBV18,.,.,TGTGCCAGCTCACCACCGTTTGGAGGGGCCGAAAAACTGTTTTTT,CASSPPFGGAEKLFF
TRBJ1-1,TRBV10-3,.,few,TGTGCCATCAGTGAGGTGGAGGCGTACACTGAAGCTTTCTTT,CAISEVEAYTEAFF
TRBJ2-1,TRBV5-1,TRBD2,.,TGCGCCAGCAGCTTTGGCCTACTAGCGGGATGGAGCTCCTACAATGAGCAGTTCTTC,CASSFGLLAGWSSYNEQFF
TRBJ1-4,TRBV6-1,.,.,TGTGCCAGCAGTGGTCGAGCCATTCCTGCAACTAATGAAAAACTGTTTTTT,CASSGRAIPATNEKLFF
TRBJ1-1,TRBV6-1,.,.,TGTGCCAGCAGCTTGGACACGGTGAACACTGAAGCTTTCTTT,CASSLDTVNTEAFF
TRBJ2-3,TRBV3-1,TRBD1,.,TGTGCCAGCAGCCAAGATACAGGGGCCAGCACAGATACGCAGTATTTT,CASSQDTGASTDTQYF
TRBJ2-7,TRBV20-1,.,.,TGCAGTGCTAGAAACAGGGAGAAGTACGAGCAGTACTTC,CSARNREKYEQYF
TRBJ1-2,TRBV27,.,.,TGTGCCAGCAGTTTCTTTTGTGGCTACACCTTC,CASSFFCGYTF
TRBJ2-5,TRBV6-6,.,.,TGTGCCAGCAGTTACTGGGAGACAGGAGAGACCCAGTACTTC,CASSYWETGETQYF
TRBJ1-5,TRBV4-1,TRBD1,few,TGCGCCAGCAGCCACCTCGGACAGGGCAATCAGCCCCAGCATTTT,CASSHLGQGNQPQHF
TRBJ2-4,TRBV11-2,TRBD1,.,TGTGCCAGCAGCTTAGAGTGGGCAGGGGGCACCAAAAACATTCAGTACTTC,CASSLEWAGGTKNIQYF
TRBJ2-7,TRBV2,.,few,TGTGCCAGCAGTGAAAGGCAGAGCTCCTACGAGCAGTACTTC,CASSERQSSYEQYF
TRBJ2-3,TRBV20-1,.,.,TGCGGTGCTAGAGATCCCGGTGAGCATCCAGATACGCAGTATTTT,CGARDPGEHPDTQYF
TRBJ1-4,TRBV27,.,many,TGTGCCAGCAGTTTTCGGTCCCACCGGGAAAAACTGTTTTTT,CASSFRSHREKLFF
TRBJ2-1,TRBV25-1,TRBD2,.,TGTGCCAGCAGTGCCGGGACTAGCGCTCCCAATGAGCAGTTCTTC,CASSAGTSAPNEQFF
TRBJ2-1,TRBV20-1,.,.,TGCAGTGCGGGGAGTAGCAATGAGCAGTTCTTC,CSAGSSNEQFF
TRBJ2-1,TRBV20-1,TRBD2,.,TGCAGTGCTAGGGGACTAGCGGATCAGTTCTTC,CSARGLADQFF
TRBJ2-7,TRBV18,.,.,TGTGTCAGCTCACCAGGCAGGGACTACGAGCAGTACTTC,CVSSPGRDYEQYF
TRBJ1-5,TRBV20-1,.,.,TGCAGTGCGGGGAGGGGGGCCAGCAATCAGCCCCAGCATTTT,CSAGRGASNQPQHF
TRBJ2-3,TRBV6-1,.,.,TGTGCCAGCAGTGGACGGACCTTACTTAGCACAGATACGCAGTATTTT,CASSGRTLLSTDTQYF
TRBJ1-1,TRBV29-1,.,few,TGCAGCTCAGGGAGAGAATTCGCAACTGAAGCTTTCTTT,CSSGREFATEAFF
TRBJ2-5,TRBV10-3,TRBD2,.,TGTGCCATCAGTAGGACTAGCGGGGGGGAAGAGACCCAGTACTTC,CAISRTSGGEETQYF
TRBJ2-3,TRBV5-1,.,.,TGCGCCAGCAGCTTTGCCCTGTACCCCACAGATACGCAGTATTTT,CASSFALYPTDTQYF
TRBJ2-3,TRBV3-1,.,.,TGTGCCAGCAGCCAACTAGCGCGATGGACAGATACGCAGTATTTT,CASSQLARWTDTQYF
TRBJ1-4,TRBV25-1,.,.,TGTGCCAGCAGTGAAGCGGAAAAACTGTTTTTT,CASSEAEKLFF
TRBJ2-1,TRBV6-5,TRBD2,.,TGTGCCAGCAGTTACTCGACTAGCGGGCCCGGGGGGGGTTACAATGAGCAGTTCTTC,CASSYSTSGPGGGYNEQFF
TRBJ1-2,TRBV12-3/TRBV12-4,.,.,TGTGCCAGCAATATCGGGCCTGCTAACTATGGCTACACCTTC,CASNIGPANYGYTF
TRBJ2-5,TRBV9,.,few,TGTGCCAGCAGCGTAGGACCGGAGACCCAGTACTTC,CASSVGPETQYF
TRBJ2-3,TRBV30,TRBD2,.,TGTGCCTGGAGCGGGACTAGTTGGGAAGATACGCAGTATTTT,CAWSGTSWEDTQYF
TRBJ1-1,TRBV20-1,.,few,TGCAGTGCTGGGCCGGCAGGGGAAGCTTTCTTT,CSAGPAGEAFF
TRBJ2-3,TRBV14,.,few,TGCGCCAGCAGCTTGTGGACCTCTAGCACAGATACGCAGTATTTT,CASSLWTSSTDTQYF
TRBJ2-3,TRBV9,.,many,TGTGCCAGCAGCGAAGTAATAGGGGACAGCACAGATACGCAGTATTTT,CASSEVIGDSTDTQYF
TRBJ2-7,TRBV20-1,TRBD2,few,TGCAGTGCTAGCGGGACTAGCGTATCCTACGAGCAGTACTTC,CSASGTSVSYEQYF
TRBJ2-1,TRBV7-2,TRBD2,.,TGTGCCAGCAGCTTAGTGGCGGGGGGTTTCCAAGAGACCCAGTTCTTC,CASSLVAGGFQETQFF
TRBJ1-2,TRBV6-6,.,.,TGTGCCAGCAGTTACTCGGTCTATGCGGGGCCGCATGGCCACACCTTC,CASSYSVYAGPHGHTF
TRBJ2-1,TRBV27,.,.,TGTGCCAGCAGTATTATTGGGAATGAGCAGTTCTTC,CASSIIGNEQFF
TRBJ2-3,TRBV12-5,TRBD2,.,TGTGCTAGTGGTCCCAGCGGGGGGAATGCGCAGTATTTT,CASGPSGGNAQYF
TRBJ2-3,TRBV9,TRBD2,.,TGTGCCAGCGGCGTAGGACTAGCGGGGGTGATAACAGATACGCAGTATTTT,CASGVGLAGVITDTQYF
TRBJ2-4,TRBV28,TRBD1,few,TGTGCCAGCAGTGACAGGGGGATCTCCAAAAACATTCAGTACTTC,CASSDRGISKNIQYF
TRBJ2-5,TRBV27,TRBD2,few,TGTGCCAGCAGCCTAACTAGCGGGAGTTGGGAGACCCAGTACTTC,CASSLTSGSWETQYF
TRBJ1-1,TRBV5-1,.,.,TGCGCCAGCAGCTTGTTTGAAGGGAGGACTGAAGCTTTCTTT,CASSLFEGRTEAFF
TRBJ1-4,TRBV5-1,.,few,TGCGCCAGCAGCTTCAACCCAGAAGGCGAAAAACTGTTTTTT,CASSFNPEGEKLFF
TRBJ2-4,TRBV3-1,.,.,TGTGCCAGCAGCCGATCCAAAGTAGCCAAAAACATTCAGTACTTC,CASSRSKVAKNIQYF